This T cell receptor (beta chain) is drawn from a study of T cell repertoires in cytomegalovirus infection. Study information: Public TCR beta signatures provided an indication of both CMV infection and a matching HLA type. Study conclusions and caveats: Based on cumulative public TCR beta family frequency, carriers of CMV plus the relevant HLA were identified. In two of eight donors, the top clonotype was HLA-C-restricted CMV-specific.

The length of the CDR3 is 16 residues. Germline-derived CDR1 and CDR2 are MDHEN and SYDVKM. V lost 3 bases to trimming and J lost 9 bases, with 21 bases between them. TCRdb re-called the reads with MiXCR, one entry per CDR3 protein. This table has around 230,000 distinct CDR3 sequences, 6.5% appearing once. This clonotype was detected many times. Antigen specificity is unknown. The specimen sequenced was PBMCs. The rearrangement joins TRBV28 to TRBJ2-4; possibly TRBD1 for D (5 bases). The receptor was derived from a human donor in good health (CMV status not recorded). Some clones in this sample may be carry-over from other donors' samples. The chain's CDR3 is CASSFLPQGFLGIQYF. The CDR3 nucleotides are TGTGCCAGCAGTTTCCTCCCTCAGGGTTTCCTCGGCATTCAGTACTTC.